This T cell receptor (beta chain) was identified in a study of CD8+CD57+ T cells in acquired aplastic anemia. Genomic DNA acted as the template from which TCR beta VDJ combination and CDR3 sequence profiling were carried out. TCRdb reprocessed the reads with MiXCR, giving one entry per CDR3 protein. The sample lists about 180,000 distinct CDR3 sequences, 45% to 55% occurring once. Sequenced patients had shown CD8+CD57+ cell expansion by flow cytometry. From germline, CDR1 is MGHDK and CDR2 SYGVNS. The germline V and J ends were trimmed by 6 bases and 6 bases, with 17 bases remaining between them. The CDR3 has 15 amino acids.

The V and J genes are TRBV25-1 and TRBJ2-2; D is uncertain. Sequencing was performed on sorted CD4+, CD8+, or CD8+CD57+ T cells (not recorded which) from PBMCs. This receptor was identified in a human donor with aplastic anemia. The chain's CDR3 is CASSRSGDLAGELFF. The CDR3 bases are TGTGCCAGCAGCCGCTCAGGTGATCTCGCCGGGGAGCTGTTTTTT.